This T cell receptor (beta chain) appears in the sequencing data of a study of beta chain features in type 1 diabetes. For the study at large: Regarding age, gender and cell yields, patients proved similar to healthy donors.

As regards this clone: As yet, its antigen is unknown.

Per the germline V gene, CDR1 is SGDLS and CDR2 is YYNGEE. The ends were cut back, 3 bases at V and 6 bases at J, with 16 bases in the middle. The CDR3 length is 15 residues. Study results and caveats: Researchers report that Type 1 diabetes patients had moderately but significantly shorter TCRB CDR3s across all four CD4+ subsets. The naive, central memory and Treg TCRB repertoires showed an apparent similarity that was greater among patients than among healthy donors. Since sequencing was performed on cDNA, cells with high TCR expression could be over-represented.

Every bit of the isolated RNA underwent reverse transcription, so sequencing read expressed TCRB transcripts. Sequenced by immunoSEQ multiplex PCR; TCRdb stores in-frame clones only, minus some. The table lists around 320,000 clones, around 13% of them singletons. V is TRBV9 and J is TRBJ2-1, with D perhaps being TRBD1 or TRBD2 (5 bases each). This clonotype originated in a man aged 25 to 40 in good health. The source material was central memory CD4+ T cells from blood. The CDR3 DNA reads TGTGCCAGCAGCGCAAAAGTGGGGGTTTTCAATGAGCAGTTCTTC. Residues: CASSAKVGVFNEQFF.